This TCR beta chain was sequenced during a study of blood T cell repertoires in COVID-19. Repertoires were generated with immunoSEQ multiplex PCR, while TCRdb's copy carries only in-frame clones and drops some. This sample has 280,000 or so clones; 90% occur once, and the top ten carry 1.5% to 2%. Participants were aged roughly 18 to 90 years, lived in 24 US areas, and enrolled virtually. Each participant's cohort was designated according to participant-reported clinical history. Germline V gene lookup returns CDR1 SGHRS and CDR2 YFSETQ. The junction had 1 base not matched to a gene; V was cut back by 0 bases and J by 5 bases. The CDR3 sequence is 14 residues long.

The rearrangement links TRBV5-1 to TRBJ2-4, with 8 positions matching TRBD2. Sample: PBMCs or T cells enriched from blood (not recorded which). The receptor's source is a young woman with acute COVID-19. The CDR3 DNA is TGCGCCAGCAGCTTGGGGGGACTAGAAAACATTCAGTACTTC. It encodes CASSLGGLENIQYF.